This T cell receptor beta chain was sequenced for a study of response to subunit inactivated influenza vaccine. With 11 bases clipped from V and 2 bases from J, the junction kept 8 bases outside the gene matches. Germline lookup yields CDR1 ENHRY and CDR2 SYGVKD. This CDR3 is 13 amino acids long. This clonotype was recorded at least ten times. One entry per CDR3 protein, called by TCRdb with MiXCR from the RT-PCR reads. The sample includes hundreds of thousands of distinct CDR3 sequences, 12% to 15% of them seen just once. The genes are TRBV10-3 and TRBJ2-5; 7 bases fit TRBD1. This sample comprised PBMCs from blood, obtained less than 15 days before vaccination. The sequence came from a man aged 45-65 years who received an inactivated influenza vaccine. The CDR3 DNA follows: TGTGCCTCCCGATCGGGACAGCAAGAGACCCAGTACTTC. Its translation is CASRSGQQETQYF.